This T cell receptor (beta chain) was observed in a study of CD8 T cells in Susac syndrome. The CDR3 consists of 14 residues. Trimming shortened V by 5 bases and J by 5 bases, and 15 bases separated the two germline ends. Per germline, CDR1 SEHNR and CDR2 FQNEAQ (reference sequence). RNA in amounts of about 0.45 to 1 ug was reverse transcribed with random hexamers. TCRdb reanalysed the immunoSEQ multiplex PCR reads using MiXCR and keeps one entry per CDR3 protein. The table lists 150,000 to 200,000 distinct CDR3 sequences, 90% to 95% of them singletons. The chain carries TRBV7-9 and TRBJ2-5; perhaps TRBD1 as D (6 bases). The clonotype comes from a human donor with multiple sclerosis. The sequencing sample was made of CD4+ T cells from PBMCs. The CDR3 DNA follows: TGTGCCAGCAGCCCGACGAGGGACACGGAGACCCAGTACTTC. This sequence encodes CASSPTRDTETQYF. The complete variable domain, with remaining parts taken from reference TRBV7-9 and TRBJ2-5, reads DTGVSQNPRHKITKRGQNVTFRCDPISEHNRLYWYRQTLGQGPEFLTYFQNEAQLEKSRLLSDRFSAERPKGSFSTLEIQRTEQGDSAMYLCASSPTRDTETQYFGPGTRLLVL.